Ten or more counts support the clone carrying this TCR beta chain. The record originates from a study of blood T cell repertoires in COVID-19. CDR1 is SGHRS, CDR2 YFSETQ, per germline. Trimming pared 4 bases from V and 1 base from J, leaving 8 bases between. This CDR3 has 13 residues. Generated by immunoSEQ multiplex PCR, the TCRdb table keeps only in-frame clones and is missing some. Among 220,000 or so clones, roughly 84% were seen once, and the ten largest hold roughly 6.2%. The chain joins TRBV5-1 to TRBJ2-5; possibly TRBD2 for D (5 bases). The TCR sequence derives from a middle-aged woman who had recovered from COVID-19. The sample consisted of PBMCs or T cells enriched from blood (not recorded which). The DNA of the CDR3 is TGCGCCAGCAGCCGAGGGTTCCAAGAGACCCAGTACTTC. This translates into CASSRGFQETQYF.